This passage covers 18 T cell receptor beta chains from one sample sequenced in a study of shared clonotypes between healthy human individuals. Clones were sequenced by immunoSEQ multiplex PCR, and TCRdb holds only the in-frame ones, with some missing. The table lists roughly 1,100,000 clones, about 75% of them singletons. Sample: memory CD4+ T cells sorted from blood. Indicated subset: CD45RA-negative fraction. These receptors all stem from a man between 18 and 35 years old in good health.

The J gene is TRBJ2-2, the V gene TRBV7-9; TRBD2 is a possible D gene (6 bases). This CDR3 spans 17 amino acids. CDR1 and CDR2 (germline): SEHNR, FQNEAQ (reference sequence). V was trimmed by 0 bases and J by 5 bases, leaving 16 bases between them. Here the CDR3 reads CASSLAPSAGRTGELFF. The CDR3 bases are TGTGCCAGCAGCTTAGCCCCTAGCGCGGGTCGAACCGGGGAGCTGTTTTTT.

The chain combines TRBV18 with TRBJ2-1; 7 bases map to TRBD1. Trimming at V came to 5 bases and at J to 5 bases, leaving 3 bases not matched to a gene. CDR1 and CDR2 (germline): KGHSH, LQKENI. The CDR3 covers 13 residues. The CDR3 protein is CASSGQENNEQFF. CDR3 nucleotides: TGTGCCAGCTCAGGACAGGAAAACAATGAGCAGTTCTTC.

This chain links TRBV5-1 with TRBJ2-3; 8 positions agree with TRBD2. The CDR3 is 16 amino acids. Trimming removed 4 bases from V and 4 bases from J; junction bases left unmatched: 11. In germline, CDR1 is SGHRS, CDR2 YFSETQ. The CDR3 DNA follows: TGCGCCAGCAGCCCCCCTAGCGGGTACGGCCCAGATACGCAGTATTTT. Encoded protein: CASSPPSGYGPDTQYF.

The J gene is TRBJ2-7, the V gene TRBV5-1; 8 nucleotides align to TRBD1. V was clipped by 3 bases and J by 5 bases; unmatched bases: 7. The CDR3 sequence is 14 residues long. Germline V lookup: CDR1 SGHRS, CDR2 YFSETQ. The CDR3 region has the DNA TGCGCCAGCAGCTCGGGACAGGTCCCCAACGAGCAGTACTTC. It specifies CASSSGQVPNEQYF.

The chain couples TRBV30 to TRBJ1-3, with 8 bases fitting TRBD1. The germline gives CDR1 GTSNPN, CDR2 SVGIG (reference sequence). CDR3 size: 14 residues. V was pared by 3 bases and J by 2 bases, with 3 bases of the junction left unmatched. DNA for the CDR3: TGTGCCTGGAGACCCAGGGGGCCTGGAAACACCATATATTTT. As protein: CAWRPRGPGNTIYF. Full variable domain (missing parts from reference TRBV30 and TRBJ1-3): SQTIHQWPATLVQPVGSPLSLECTVEGTSNPNLYWYRQAAGRGLQLLFYSVGIGQISSEVPQNLSASRPQDRQFILSSKKLLLSDSGFYLCAWRPRGPGNTIYFGEGSWLTVV.

This clone occurred once. The chain carries TRBV5-1 and TRBJ2-2, with 10 bases that match TRBD2. Trimming removed 5 bases from V and 0 bases from J; junction bases left unmatched: 4. The CDR3 covers 16 residues. Germline V gene sequence: CDR1 SGHRS, CDR2 YFSETQ. The CDR3 protein is CASRIAGGSNTGELFF. CDR3 nucleotides: TGCGCCAGCAGGATAGCGGGGGGCTCGAACACCGGGGAGCTGTTTTTT.

Only a few counts were recorded for this clone. CDR3 sequence reads: CASSLGLGGFAGNTIYF. The CDR3 bases are TGTGCCAGCAGCTTAGGTTTGGGCGGCTTCGCTGGAAACACCATATATTTT. The chain recombines TRBV11-2 with TRBJ1-3, with D unclear. V shed 1 base and J shed 2 bases, with 15 bases lying between them. The CDR3 length is 17 residues. Germline CDR1 reads SGHAT; CDR2 reads FQNNGV.

This chain joins TRBV18 and TRBJ2-4, with D tentatively TRBD2 (5 bases). The ends were cut back, 0 bases at V and 5 bases at J, with 8 bases in the middle. The CDR3 loop spans 14 amino acids. Germline CDR1 reads KGHSH; CDR2 reads LQKENI. The CDR3 coding sequence is TGTGCCAGCTCACCACCGAACGGGGAAAACATTCAGTACTTC. Protein: CASSPPNGENIQYF.

The chain's CDR3 is CASSVAGTLNTEAFF. The CDR3 nucleotides are TGTGCCAGCAGCGTTGCCGGGACACTGAACACTGAAGCTTTCTTT. This chain links TRBV7-8 with TRBJ1-1; possible D gene TRBD1, 6 bases. Germline values: CDR1 SGHVS, CDR2 FQNEAQ. Trimming shortened V by 5 bases and J by 0 bases, and 13 bases separated the two germline ends. CDR3 length: 15 amino acids.

This clone has more than one count but fewer than ten. The chain's CDR3 is CASKTGTFSYEQYF. Written as DNA, the CDR3 is TGTGCCAGTAAAACCGGGACATTCTCCTACGAGCAGTACTTC. The chain couples TRBV19 to TRBJ2-7; the D gene is possibly TRBD1 (6 bases). The CDR3 is 14 residues long. Germline V gives CDR1 LNHDA, CDR2 SQIVND (reference sequence). Trimming left V 7 bases short and J 0 bases short, with 13 bases between.

The genes are TRBV11-3 and TRBJ2-7; 7 bases align to TRBD1. CDR1 and CDR2 (germline): SGHNT, YENEEA. The CDR3 is 12 residues long. The V gene end was trimmed by 1 base and the J gene end by 7 bases; junction bases not matched to a gene: 1. The CDR3 DNA follows: TGTGCCAGCAGCTTAGCACAGGGGGAGCAGTACTTC. Translating it yields CASSLAQGEQYF. Combining the CDR3 with reference TRBV11-3 and TRBJ2-7 gives the whole variable domain EAGVVQSPRYKIIEKKQPVAFWCNPISGHNTLYWYLQNLGQGPELLIRYENEEAVDDSQLPKDRFSAERLKGVDSTLKIQPAELGDSAVYLCASSLAQGEQYFGPGTRLTVT.

The J gene is TRBJ2-1, the V gene TRBV4-2; D not resolved. CDR1 LGHNA and CDR2 YNFKEQ come from the germline V gene. V was clipped by 4 bases and J by 0 bases, with 13 bases between them. This CDR3 comprises 16 residues. DNA of the CDR3: TGTGCCAGCAGCCCGGATCGGGCAGGCTCCTACAATGAGCAGTTCTTC. It is translated as CASSPDRAGSYNEQFF.

The chain uses TRBV28 and TRBJ1-5; D not resolved. The germline CDR1 and CDR2 sequences are MDHEN and SYDVKM. V lost 10 bases and J 6 bases, leaving 13 bases between the germline ends. The CDR3 extends over 12 amino acids. CDR3: CATTIKGQPQHF. The CDR3 DNA reads as TGTGCCACCACGATTAAGGGTCAGCCCCAGCATTTT.

The chain carries TRBV10-2 and TRBJ2-1; TRBD2 matches 13 bases. The junction had 2 bases not matched to a gene; V was cut back by 6 bases and J by 6 bases. In germline, CDR1 is WSHSY, CDR2 SAAADI. This CDR3 has 14 residues. The CDR3 bases are TGCGCCAGCAGACTAGCGGGAGGGAGCAATGAGCAGTTCTTC. Its translation is CASRLAGGSNEQFF.

This chain uses TRBV5-1 with TRBJ1-5, with TRBD1 identical over 7 bases. The CDR3 loop spans 18 amino acids. After removal of 1 base from V and 0 bases from J, the junction contained 10 bases not matched to a gene. Germline V gene sequence: CDR1 SGHRS, CDR2 YFSETQ. CDR3 sequence (DNA): TGCGCCAGCAGCTTGATTTTCGGGACAGAGTATAGCAATCAGCCCCAGCATTTT. It is translated as CASSLIFGTEYSNQPQHF.

The V and J genes are TRBV6-1 and TRBJ1-2; TRBD1 might be the D (5 bases). Trimming took off 10 bases at V and 6 bases at J, with 24 bases between the two ends. This CDR3 contains 15 residues. Germline CDR1 reads MNHNS; CDR2 reads SASEGT. The DNA of the CDR3 is TGTGCCACCACCCAAAACTCAGCAGGGTTTAATGGCTACACCTTC. Translating it yields CATTQNSAGFNGYTF.

The V gene is TRBV4-1, the J gene TRBJ1-3; a weak D match, TRBD1 (5 bases). The V end lost 6 bases, the J end lost 4 bases, and 10 bases lay between the germline ends. Looked up from germline, CDR1 is MGHRA and CDR2 is YSYEKL. The CDR3 runs 13 residues. The CDR3 sequence: CASRSTDGNTIYF. CDR3 sequence (DNA): TGCGCCAGCAGATCGACAGACGGAAACACCATATATTTT.

The chain links TRBV30 to TRBJ2-2, with D unresolved. Germline CDR1 and CDR2: GTSNPN and SVGIG (reference sequence). Trimming took 1 base from V and 8 from J, leaving 8 bases between them. The length of the CDR3 is 12 residues. CDR3 loop: CAWSDLPGELFF. CDR3 coding DNA: TGTGCCTGGAGTGATCTCCCGGGGGAGCTGTTTTTT.